Sequencing of this TCR beta chain was carried out in a study of T cell responses to AZD1222 COVID-19 vaccine. Study observations and caveats: Mostly white British, mostly female donors; authors suggested clonal diversity may be underestimated.

The table came from immunoSEQ multiplex PCR; TCRdb's copy has only in-frame clones and leaves some out. Here the sample spans approximately 150,000 clones, 70% to 90% being singletons. In its sample, this clone was seen a few times. Its antigen is not known. The CDR3 is made up of 15 amino acids. V was shortened by 7 bases and J by 0 bases, with 12 bases between the two germline ends. Germline loops: CDR1 LNHDA, CDR2 SQIVND (reference sequence). This TCR came from an adult who received the MenACWY meningococcal vaccine as a control. The sample consisted of peripheral blood, taken 28 days after the second dose of the MenACWY control vaccine. The rearrangement uses TRBV19 and TRBJ2-2; D may be TRBD2 (6 bases). The CDR3 DNA reads as TGTGCCAGTACCCGGGACTTCGCGAACACCGGGGAGCTGTTTTTT. This codes for CASTRDFANTGELFF.